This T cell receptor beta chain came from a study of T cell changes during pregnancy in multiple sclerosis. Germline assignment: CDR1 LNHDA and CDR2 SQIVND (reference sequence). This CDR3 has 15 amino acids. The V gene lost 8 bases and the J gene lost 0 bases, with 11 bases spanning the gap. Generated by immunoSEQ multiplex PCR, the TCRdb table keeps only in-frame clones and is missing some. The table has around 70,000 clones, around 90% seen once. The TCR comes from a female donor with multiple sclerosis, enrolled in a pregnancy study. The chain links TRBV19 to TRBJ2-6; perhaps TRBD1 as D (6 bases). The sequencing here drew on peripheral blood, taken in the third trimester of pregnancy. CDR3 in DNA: TGTGCCAGTCTCCCGGACAGCTCTGGGGCCAACGTCCTGACTTTC. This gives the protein CASLPDSSGANVLTF.